The clone carrying this T cell receptor (beta chain) was seen many times. Its antigen is not known. The trim removed 10 bases at V and 7 bases at J, leaving 10 bases unmatched. The CDR3 consists of 14 residues. Looked up from germline, CDR1 is SGHTA and CDR2 is FQGNSA. The entry originates in a study of T cell repertoires in cytomegalovirus infection. Study details: It was the public TCR beta signatures that indicated both CMV infection and matching HLA type.

Overall study results and limits: In two of eight donors, the top clonotype was HLA-C-restricted CMV-specific.

Using its own MiXCR run on the reads, TCRdb lists one record per CDR3 protein. The profile shows 300,000 or so distinct CDR3 sequences, about a quarter of them singletons. This chain links TRBV7-2 with TRBJ2-2, with 9 bases lining up with TRBD2. The source of this sequence is a human donor in good health (CMV status not recorded). Some clones in this sample may be carry-over from other donors' samples. Sequenced: PBMCs. The CDR3 DNA sequence: TGTGCCACTGGCCCACTAGCGGGTGGCGGGGAGCTGTTTTTT. It encodes CATGPLAGGGELFF.